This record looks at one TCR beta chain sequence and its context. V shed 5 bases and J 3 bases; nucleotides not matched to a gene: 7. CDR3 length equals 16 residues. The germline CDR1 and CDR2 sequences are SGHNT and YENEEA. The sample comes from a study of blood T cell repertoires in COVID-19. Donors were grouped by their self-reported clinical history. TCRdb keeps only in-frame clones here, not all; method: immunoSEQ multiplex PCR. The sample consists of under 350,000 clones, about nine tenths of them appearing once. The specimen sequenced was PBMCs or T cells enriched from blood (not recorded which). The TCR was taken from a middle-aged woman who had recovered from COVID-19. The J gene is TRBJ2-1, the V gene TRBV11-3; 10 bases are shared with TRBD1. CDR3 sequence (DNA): TGTGCCAGCAGCCTCACCGGGACAGGGGTCTACAATGAGCAGTTCTTC. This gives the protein CASSLTGTGVYNEQFF.